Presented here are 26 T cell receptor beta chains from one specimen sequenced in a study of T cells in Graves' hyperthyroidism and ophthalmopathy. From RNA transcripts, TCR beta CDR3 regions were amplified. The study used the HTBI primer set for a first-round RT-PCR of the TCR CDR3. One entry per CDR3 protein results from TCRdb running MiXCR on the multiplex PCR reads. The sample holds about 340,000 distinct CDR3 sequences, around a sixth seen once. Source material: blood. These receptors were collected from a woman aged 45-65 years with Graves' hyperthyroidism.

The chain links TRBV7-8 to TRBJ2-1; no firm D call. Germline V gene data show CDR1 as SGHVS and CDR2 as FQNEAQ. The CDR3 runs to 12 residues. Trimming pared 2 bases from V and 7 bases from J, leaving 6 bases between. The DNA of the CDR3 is TGTGCCAGCAGCTTATCCGTAAATGAGCAGTTCTTC. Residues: CASSLSVNEQFF.

For the CDR3, the DNA is TGTGCCAGCAGCTACACTTACTATAATTCACCCCTCCACTTT. Its translation: CASSYTYYNSPLHF. V is TRBV5-6 and J is TRBJ1-6; no clear D gene. Trimming removed 3 bases at V and 3 bases at J, with 7 bases between. The CDR3 is made up of 14 amino acids. CDR1 SGHDT and CDR2 YYEEEE come from the germline V gene. Supplemented by reference TRBV5-6 and TRBJ1-6, the full variable domain reads DAGVTQSPTHLIKTRGQQVTLRCSPKSGHDTVSWYQQALGQGPQFIFQYYEEEERQRGNFPDRFSGHQFPNYSSELNVNALLLGDSALYLCASSYTYYNSPLHFGNGTRLTVT.

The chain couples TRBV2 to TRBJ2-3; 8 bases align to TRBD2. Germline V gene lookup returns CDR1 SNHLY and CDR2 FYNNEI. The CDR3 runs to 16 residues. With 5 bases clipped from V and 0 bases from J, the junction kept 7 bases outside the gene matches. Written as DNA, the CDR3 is TGTGCCAGCAGTTCTTGGGAGCGGGGGAGCACAGATACGCAGTATTTT. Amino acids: CASSSWERGSTDTQYF.

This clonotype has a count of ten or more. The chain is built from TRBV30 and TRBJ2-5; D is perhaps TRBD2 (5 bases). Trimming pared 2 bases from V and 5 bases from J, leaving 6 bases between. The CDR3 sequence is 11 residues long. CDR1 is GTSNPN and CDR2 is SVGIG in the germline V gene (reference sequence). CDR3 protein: CAWSLAETQYF. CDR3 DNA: TGTGCCTGGAGTTTAGCGGAGACCCAGTACTTC.

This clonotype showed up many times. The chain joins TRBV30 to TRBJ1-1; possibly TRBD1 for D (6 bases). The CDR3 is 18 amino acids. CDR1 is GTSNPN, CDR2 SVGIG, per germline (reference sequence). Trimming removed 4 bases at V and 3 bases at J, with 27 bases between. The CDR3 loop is CAWNLLEYITGQDTEAFF. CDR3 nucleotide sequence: TGTGCCTGGAACCTCCTAGAATATATTACAGGGCAGGACACTGAAGCTTTCTTT.

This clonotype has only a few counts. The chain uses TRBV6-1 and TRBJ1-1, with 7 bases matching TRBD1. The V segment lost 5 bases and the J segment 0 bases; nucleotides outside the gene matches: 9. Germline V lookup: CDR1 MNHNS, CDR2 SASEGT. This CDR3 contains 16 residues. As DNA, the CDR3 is TGTGCCAGCAGTTATGACAGGGAGAGGATGAACACTGAAGCTTTCTTT. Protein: CASSYDRERMNTEAFF.

The CDR3 DNA reads as TGTGCCATCAGTGAGTCCACGGGGGTGCAGCCCCAGCATTTT. Its protein is CAISESTGVQPQHF. V usage is TRBV10-3 and J usage is TRBJ1-5; possibly TRBD1 for D (5 bases). The CDR3 is 14 amino acids. V lost 0 bases and J lost 7, with 10 bases in between. From germline, CDR1 is ENHRY and CDR2 SYGVKD.

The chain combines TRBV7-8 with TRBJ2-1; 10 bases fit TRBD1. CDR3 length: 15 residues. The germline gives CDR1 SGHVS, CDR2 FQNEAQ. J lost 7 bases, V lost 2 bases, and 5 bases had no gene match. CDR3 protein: CASSLPGTGVNEQFF. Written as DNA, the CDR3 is TGTGCCAGCAGCTTACCCGGGACAGGGGTGAATGAGCAGTTCTTC.

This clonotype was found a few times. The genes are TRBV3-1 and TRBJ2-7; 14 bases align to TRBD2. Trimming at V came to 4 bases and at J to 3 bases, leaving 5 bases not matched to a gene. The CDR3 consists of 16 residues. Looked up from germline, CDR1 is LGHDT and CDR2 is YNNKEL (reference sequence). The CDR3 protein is CASSPGLAGVGYEQYF. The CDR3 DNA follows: TGTGCCAGCAGCCCGGGACTAGCGGGAGTCGGCTACGAGCAGTACTTC.

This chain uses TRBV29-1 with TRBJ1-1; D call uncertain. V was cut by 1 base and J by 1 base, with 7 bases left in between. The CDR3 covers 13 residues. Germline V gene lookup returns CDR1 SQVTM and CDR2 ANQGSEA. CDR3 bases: TGCAGCGTTGAAGGAACACCGAACACTGAAGCTTTCTTT. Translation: CSVEGTPNTEAFF.

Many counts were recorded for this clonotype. The CDR3 loop is CSGQSGSVTGELFF. In DNA form, the CDR3 reads TGCAGCGGTCAAAGCGGGAGTGTGACCGGGGAGCTGTTTTTT. The gene calls are TRBV20-1 and TRBJ2-2; 8 positions match TRBD2. Germline values: CDR1 DFQATT, CDR2 SNEGSKA (reference sequence). The length of the CDR3 is 14 residues.

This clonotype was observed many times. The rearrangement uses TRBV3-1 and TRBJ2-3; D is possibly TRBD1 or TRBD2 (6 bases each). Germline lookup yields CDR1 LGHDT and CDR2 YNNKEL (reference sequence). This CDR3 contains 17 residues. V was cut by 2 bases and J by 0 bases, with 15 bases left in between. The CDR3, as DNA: TGTGCCAGCAGCCAACAGGGGCGGGGACGGAGCACAGATACGCAGTATTTT. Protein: CASSQQGRGRSTDTQYF.

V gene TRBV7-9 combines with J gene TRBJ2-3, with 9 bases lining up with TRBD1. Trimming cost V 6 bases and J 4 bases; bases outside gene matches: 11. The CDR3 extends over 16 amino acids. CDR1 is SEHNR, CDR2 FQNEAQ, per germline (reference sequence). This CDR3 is CASSDDRDRAPDTQYF. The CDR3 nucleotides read TGTGCCAGCAGTGATGACCGGGACAGGGCCCCAGATACGCAGTATTTT.

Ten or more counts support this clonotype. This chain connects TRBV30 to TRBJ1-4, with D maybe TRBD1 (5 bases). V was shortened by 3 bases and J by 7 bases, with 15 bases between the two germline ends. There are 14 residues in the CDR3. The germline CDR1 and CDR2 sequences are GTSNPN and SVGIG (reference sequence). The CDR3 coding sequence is TGTGCCTGGAGCCCCTTTGCGGGGGGTGAAAAACTGTTTTTT. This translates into CAWSPFAGGEKLFF.

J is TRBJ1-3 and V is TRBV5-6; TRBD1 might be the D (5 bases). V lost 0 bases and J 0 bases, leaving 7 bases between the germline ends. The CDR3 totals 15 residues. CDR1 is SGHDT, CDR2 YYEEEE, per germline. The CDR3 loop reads CASSLGDYSGNTIYF. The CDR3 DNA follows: TGTGCCAGCAGCTTGGGGGACTACTCTGGAAACACCATATATTTT.

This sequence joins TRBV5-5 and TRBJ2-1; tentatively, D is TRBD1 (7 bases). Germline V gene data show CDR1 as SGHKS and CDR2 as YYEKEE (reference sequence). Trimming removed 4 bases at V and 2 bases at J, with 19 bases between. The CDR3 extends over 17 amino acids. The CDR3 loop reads CASSAEGQIDPYNEQFF. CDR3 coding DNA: TGTGCCAGCAGCGCGGAGGGACAGATAGATCCCTACAATGAGCAGTTCTTC.

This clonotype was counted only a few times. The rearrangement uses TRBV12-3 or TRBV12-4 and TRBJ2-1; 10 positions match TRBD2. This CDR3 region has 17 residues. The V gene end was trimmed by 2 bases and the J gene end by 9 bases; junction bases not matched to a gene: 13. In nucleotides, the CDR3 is TGTGCCAGCAGTTTACTCCCCACTAGCGGGGTCGTCATTGAGCAGTTCTTC. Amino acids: CASSLLPTSGVVIEQFF.

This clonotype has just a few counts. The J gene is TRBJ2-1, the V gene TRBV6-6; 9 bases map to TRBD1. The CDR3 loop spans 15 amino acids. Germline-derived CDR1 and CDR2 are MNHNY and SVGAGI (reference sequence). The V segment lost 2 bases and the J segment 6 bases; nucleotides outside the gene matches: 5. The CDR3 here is CASSYRTGDPNEQFF. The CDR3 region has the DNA TGTGCCAGCAGTTACAGGACAGGGGATCCCAATGAGCAGTTCTTC.

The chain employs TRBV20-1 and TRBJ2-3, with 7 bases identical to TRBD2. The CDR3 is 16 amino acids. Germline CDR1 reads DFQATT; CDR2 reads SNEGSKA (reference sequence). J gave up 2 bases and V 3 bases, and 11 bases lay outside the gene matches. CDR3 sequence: CSARPLLAANTDTQYF. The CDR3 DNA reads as TGCAGTGCTAGGCCCCTCCTAGCGGCAAACACAGATACGCAGTATTTT.

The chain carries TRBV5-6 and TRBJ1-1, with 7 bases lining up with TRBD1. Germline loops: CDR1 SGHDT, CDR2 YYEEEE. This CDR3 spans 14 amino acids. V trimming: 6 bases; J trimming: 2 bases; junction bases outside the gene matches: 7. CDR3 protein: CASTPRTGNTEAFF. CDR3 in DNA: TGTGCCAGCACCCCCCGGACAGGAAACACTGAAGCTTTCTTT.

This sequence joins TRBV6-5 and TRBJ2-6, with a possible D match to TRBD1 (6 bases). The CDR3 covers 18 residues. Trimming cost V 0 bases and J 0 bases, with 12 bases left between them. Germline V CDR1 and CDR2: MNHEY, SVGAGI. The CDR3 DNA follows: TGTGCCAGCAGTTACTCGACAGGTTATCCCTCTGGGGCCAACGTCCTGACTTTC. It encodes CASSYSTGYPSGANVLTF.

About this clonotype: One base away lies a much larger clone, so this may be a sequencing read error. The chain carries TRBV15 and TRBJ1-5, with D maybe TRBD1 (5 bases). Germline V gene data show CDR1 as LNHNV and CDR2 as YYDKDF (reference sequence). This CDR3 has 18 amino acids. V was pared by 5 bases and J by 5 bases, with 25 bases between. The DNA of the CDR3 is TGTGCCACCAGCCCCCCGACCCTCGATACAGGCCGTCATCAGCCCCAGCATTTT. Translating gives CATSPPTLDTGRHQPQHF.

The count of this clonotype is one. As DNA, the CDR3 is TGTGCCTGGACCCCTGGTACTAGTAGTGGCAATGAGCAGTTCTTC. Translating gives CAWTPGTSSGNEQFF. This sequence joins TRBV30 and TRBJ2-1; D perhaps matches TRBD2 (5 bases). Germline assignment: CDR1 GTSNPN and CDR2 SVGIG (reference sequence). CDR3 length: 15 residues. V was shortened by 4 bases and J by 6 bases, with 19 bases between the two germline ends.

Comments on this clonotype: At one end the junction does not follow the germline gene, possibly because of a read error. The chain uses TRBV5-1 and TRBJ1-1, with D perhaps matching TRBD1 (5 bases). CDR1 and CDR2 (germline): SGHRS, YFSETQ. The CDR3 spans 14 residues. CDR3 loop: CASSPRGVNTGAFF. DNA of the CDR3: TGCGCCAGCAGCCCCCGAGGGGTGAACACTGGAGCTTTCTTT. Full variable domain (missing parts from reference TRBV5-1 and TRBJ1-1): KAGVTQTPRYLIKTRGQQVTLSCSPISGHRSVSWYQQTPGQGLQFLFEYFSETQRNKGNFPGRFSGRQFSNSRSEMNVSTLELGDSALYLCASSPRGVNTGAFFGQGTRLTVV.

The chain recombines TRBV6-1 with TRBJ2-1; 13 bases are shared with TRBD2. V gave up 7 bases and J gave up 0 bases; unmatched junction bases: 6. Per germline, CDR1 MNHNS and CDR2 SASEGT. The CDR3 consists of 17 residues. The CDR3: CASIGLAGESSYNEQFF. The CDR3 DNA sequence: TGTGCCAGCATAGGACTAGCGGGAGAGAGCTCCTACAATGAGCAGTTCTTC.

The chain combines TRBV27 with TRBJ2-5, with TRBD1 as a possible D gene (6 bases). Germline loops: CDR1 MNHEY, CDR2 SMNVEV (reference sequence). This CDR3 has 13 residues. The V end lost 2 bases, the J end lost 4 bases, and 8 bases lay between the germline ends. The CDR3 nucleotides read TGTGCCAGCAGTTTACACAGGGCAGAGACCCAGTACTTC. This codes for CASSLHRAETQYF.